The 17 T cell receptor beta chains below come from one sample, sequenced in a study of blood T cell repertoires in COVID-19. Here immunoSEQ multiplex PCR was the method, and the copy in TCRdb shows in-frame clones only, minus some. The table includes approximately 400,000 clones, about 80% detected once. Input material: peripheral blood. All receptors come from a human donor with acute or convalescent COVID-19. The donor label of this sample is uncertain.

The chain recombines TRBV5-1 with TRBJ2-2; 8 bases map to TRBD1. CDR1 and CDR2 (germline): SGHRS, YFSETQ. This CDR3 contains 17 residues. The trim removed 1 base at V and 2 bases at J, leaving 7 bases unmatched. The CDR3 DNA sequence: TGCGCCAGCAGCTTGTTAGGACAGGGACAAAACACCGGGGAGCTGTTTTTT. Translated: CASSLLGQGQNTGELFF.

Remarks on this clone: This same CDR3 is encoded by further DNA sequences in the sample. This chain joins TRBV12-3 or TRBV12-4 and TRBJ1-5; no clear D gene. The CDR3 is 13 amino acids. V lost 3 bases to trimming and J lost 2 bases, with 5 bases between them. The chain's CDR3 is CASSLQGNQPQHF. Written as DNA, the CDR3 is TGTGCCAGCAGTTTGCAGGGCAATCAGCCCCAGCATTTT.

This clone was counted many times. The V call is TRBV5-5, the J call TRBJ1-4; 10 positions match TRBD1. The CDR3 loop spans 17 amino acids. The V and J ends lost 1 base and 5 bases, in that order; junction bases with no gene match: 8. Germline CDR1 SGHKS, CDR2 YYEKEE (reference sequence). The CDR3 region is CASSLWGPGQGNEKLFF. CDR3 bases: TGTGCCAGCAGCTTGTGGGGACCGGGACAGGGGAATGAAAAACTGTTTTTT.

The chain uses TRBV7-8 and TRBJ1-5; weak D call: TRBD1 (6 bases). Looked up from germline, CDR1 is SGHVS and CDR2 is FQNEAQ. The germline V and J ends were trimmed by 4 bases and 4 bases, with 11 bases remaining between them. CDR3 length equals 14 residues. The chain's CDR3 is CASSSDRNNQPQHF. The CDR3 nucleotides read TGTGCCAGCAGCTCCGACAGGAATAATCAGCCCCAGCATTTT.

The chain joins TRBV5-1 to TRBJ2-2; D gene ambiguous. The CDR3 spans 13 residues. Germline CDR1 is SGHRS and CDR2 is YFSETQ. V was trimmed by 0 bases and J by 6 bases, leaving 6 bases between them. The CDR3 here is CASSLVVAGELFF. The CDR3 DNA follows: TGCGCCAGCAGCTTGGTCGTAGCCGGGGAGCTGTTTTTT.

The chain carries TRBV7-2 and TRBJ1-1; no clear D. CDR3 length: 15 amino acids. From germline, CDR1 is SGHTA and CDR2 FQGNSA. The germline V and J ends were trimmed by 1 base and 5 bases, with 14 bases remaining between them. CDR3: CASSLGGGFKTEAFF. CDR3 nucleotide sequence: TGTGCCAGCAGCTTAGGAGGCGGTTTTAAAACTGAAGCTTTCTTT.

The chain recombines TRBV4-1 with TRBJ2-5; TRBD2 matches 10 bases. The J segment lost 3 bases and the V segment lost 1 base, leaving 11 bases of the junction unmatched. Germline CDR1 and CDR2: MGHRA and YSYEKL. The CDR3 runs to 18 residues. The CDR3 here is CASSQGSSQRGGEETQYF. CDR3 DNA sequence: TGCGCCAGCAGCCAAGGATCTTCCCAGCGGGGGGGCGAAGAGACCCAGTACTTC.

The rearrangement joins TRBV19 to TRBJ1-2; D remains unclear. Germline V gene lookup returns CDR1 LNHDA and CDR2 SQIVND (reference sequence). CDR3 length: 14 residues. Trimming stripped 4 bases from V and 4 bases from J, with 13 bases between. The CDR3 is CASSRPAAVYGYTF. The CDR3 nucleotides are TGTGCCAGTAGTAGGCCAGCGGCGGTCTATGGCTACACCTTC.

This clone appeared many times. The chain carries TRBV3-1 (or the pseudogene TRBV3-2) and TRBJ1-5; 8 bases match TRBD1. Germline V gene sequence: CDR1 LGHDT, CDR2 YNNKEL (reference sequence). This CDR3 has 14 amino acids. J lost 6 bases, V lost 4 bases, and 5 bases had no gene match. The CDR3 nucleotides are TGTGCCAGCAGCCGACAGGGGTTGGGTCAGCCCCAGCATTTT. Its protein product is CASSRQGLGQPQHF.

CDR3 amino acids: CSAPSPGAQYF. The DNA of the CDR3 is TGCAGTGCCCCCTCGCCAGGGGCCCAGTACTTC. The rearrangement joins TRBV20-1 to TRBJ2-5, with D maybe TRBD1 (6 bases). V shed 6 bases and J shed 9 bases, with 14 bases lying between them. Per germline, CDR1 DFQATT and CDR2 SNEGSKA (reference sequence). The CDR3 consists of 11 residues.

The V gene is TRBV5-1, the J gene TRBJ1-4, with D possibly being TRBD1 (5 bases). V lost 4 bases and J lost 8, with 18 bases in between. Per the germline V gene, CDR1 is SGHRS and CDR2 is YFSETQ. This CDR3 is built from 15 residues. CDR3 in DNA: TGCGCCAGCAGCACCGCAGGGATGGGTAAAGAAAAACTGTTTTTT. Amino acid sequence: CASSTAGMGKEKLFF.

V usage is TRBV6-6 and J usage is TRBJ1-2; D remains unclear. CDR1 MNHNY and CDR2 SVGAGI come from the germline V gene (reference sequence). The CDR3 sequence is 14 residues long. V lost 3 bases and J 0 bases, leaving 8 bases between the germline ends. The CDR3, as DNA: TGTGCCAGCAGTTATGAGATCCCTAACTATGGCTACACCTTC. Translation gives CASSYEIPNYGYTF.

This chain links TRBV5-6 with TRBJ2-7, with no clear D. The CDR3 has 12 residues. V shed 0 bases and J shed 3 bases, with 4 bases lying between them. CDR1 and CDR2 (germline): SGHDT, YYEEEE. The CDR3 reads CASSLGDYEQYF. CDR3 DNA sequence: TGTGCCAGCAGCTTGGGAGACTACGAGCAGTACTTC.

The CDR3 nucleotides read TGTGCCAGCAGCGTTAATCCCTTTTACACCGGGGAGCTGTTTTTT. Amino acid sequence: CASSVNPFYTGELFF. V is TRBV9 and J is TRBJ2-2, with D unresolved. The CDR3 spans 15 residues. With 2 bases removed from V and 3 bases from J, the gap between germline ends came to 11 bases. The germline CDR1 and CDR2 sequences are SGDLS and YYNGEE.

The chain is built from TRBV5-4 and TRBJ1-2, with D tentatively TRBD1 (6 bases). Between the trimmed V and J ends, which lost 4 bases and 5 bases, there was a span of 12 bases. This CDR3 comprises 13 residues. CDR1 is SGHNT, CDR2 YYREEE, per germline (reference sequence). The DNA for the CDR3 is TGTGCCAGCAGCAGAAATCAGGGGTATGGCTACACCTTC. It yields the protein CASSRNQGYGYTF. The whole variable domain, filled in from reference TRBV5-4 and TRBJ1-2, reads ETGVTQSPTHLIKTRGQQVTLRCSSQSGHNTVSWYQQALGQGPQFIFQYYREEENGRGNFPPRFSGLQFPNYSSELNVNALELDDSALYLCASSRNQGYGYTFGSGTRLTVV.

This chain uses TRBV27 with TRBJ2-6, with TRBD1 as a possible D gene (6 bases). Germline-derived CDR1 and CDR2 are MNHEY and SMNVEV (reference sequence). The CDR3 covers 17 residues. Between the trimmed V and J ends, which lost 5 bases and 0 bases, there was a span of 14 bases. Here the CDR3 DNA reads TGTGCCAGCAGTCCAAGACAGGCCCGCTCTGGGGCCAACGTCCTGACTTTC. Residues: CASSPRQARSGANVLTF.

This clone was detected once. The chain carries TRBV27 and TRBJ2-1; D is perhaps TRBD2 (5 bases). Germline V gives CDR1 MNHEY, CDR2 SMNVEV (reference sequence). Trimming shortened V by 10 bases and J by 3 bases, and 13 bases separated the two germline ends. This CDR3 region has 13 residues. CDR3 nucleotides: TGTGCCACCCGAGGGCCCCTCTACAATGAGCAGTTCTTC. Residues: CATRGPLYNEQFF.